Presented here are 5 T cell receptor beta chains from one specimen sequenced in a study of response to subunit inactivated influenza vaccine (dated by TCRdb to the late 2010s). Library preparation employed RT-PCR. For sequencing, an Illumina HiSeq 2500 was employed. The public reads were reanalyzed by TCRdb: fastp trimming at Q25, MiXCR alignment, in-frame beta chains only. Identical CDR3 protein sequences are pooled into one entry, listed with their most common genes and DNA. This sample is represented by roughly 670,000 distinct CDR3 sequences; less than 15% of them were singletons. In total, the top ten clones hold about 7.6% of the sample. Sequences were derived from PBMCs from blood, sampled approximately 15 days before vaccination. These TCRs come from a man aged 45-60 years who received an inactivated influenza vaccine. Donor details come from another sample of the same person, matched by shared clones.

The rearrangement links TRBV29-1 to TRBJ2-7; TRBD2 matches at 11 bases. From germline, CDR1 is SQVTM and CDR2 ANQGSEA. The trim removed 5 bases at V and 5 bases at J, leaving 2 bases unmatched. The length of the CDR3 is 12 residues. The CDR3 loop reads CSVRLAGNEQYF. CDR3 in DNA: TGCAGCGTTCGACTAGCGGGGAACGAGCAGTACTTC.

The chain carries TRBV27 and TRBJ2-7; 9 bases map to TRBD2. The CDR3 extends over 16 amino acids. Germline V gene sequence: CDR1 MNHEY, CDR2 SMNVEV (reference sequence). Trimming took 1 base from V and 2 from J; bases not matched to a gene: 6. CDR3 DNA sequence: TGTGCCAGCAGTTTATTATCGGCGGGGGGGACCTACGAGCAGTACTTC. Protein sequence: CASSLLSAGGTYEQYF.

This clonotype was seen at least ten times. This chain links TRBV6-5 with TRBJ2-7; 11 bases align to TRBD1. J gave up 7 bases and V 0 bases, and 8 bases lay outside the gene matches. From germline, CDR1 is MNHEY and CDR2 SVGAGI. This CDR3 is 16 amino acids long. The CDR3 DNA sequence: TGTGCCAGCAGTTACTCGACTGGACAGGGGGCGCGGGAGCAGTACTTC. Translation: CASSYSTGQGAREQYF.

This clonotype appeared many times. This chain links TRBV12-3 or TRBV12-4 with TRBJ2-7; 8 bases are shared with TRBD1. V shed 2 bases, J shed 4 bases, and the junction held 7 bases outside the gene matches. The CDR3 has 15 amino acids. The CDR3, as DNA: TGTGCCAGCAGTTTATCCGGGACAGGATCGTACGAGCAGTACTTC. Its protein product is CASSLSGTGSYEQYF.

The chain uses TRBV6-2 or TRBV6-3 and TRBJ2-3; TRBD2 aligns across 7 bases. Germline V gene data show CDR1 as MNHEY and CDR2 as SVGEGT. The CDR3 runs to 14 residues. V gave up 8 bases and J gave up 4 bases; unmatched junction bases: 9. The CDR3 region is CASGDYKWADTQYF. The CDR3 bases are TGTGCCAGCGGGGACTATAAATGGGCAGATACGCAGTATTTT.